The T cell receptor (beta chain) under discussion was sequenced for a study of blood T cells in healthy people across ages. About the research overall: Template switching caught about one barcoded beta molecule for each two T cells.

A second PCR of 7 to 11 cycles used a sample-barcoded 5' primer and a J-beta primer mix. TCRdb ran MiXCR on the 5' RACE reads and lists one entry per CDR3 protein. In the table there are over 1.5 million distinct CDR3 sequences, roughly 52% of which are singletons. This clonotype was counted once. The antigen is undetermined. General observations from the study: A greater number of naive CD4+ cells and higher diversity distinguished long-lived donors from aged donors. Expanded clonotype changes were possibly confounded by unknown donor CMV status.

This clonotype was sampled from a woman between 35 and 50 years old in good health. The specimen sequenced was blood.

In DNA form, the CDR3 reads TGCAGCGTTGAGGGGGACAGGGGGGGTTTGAATGAGCAGTTCTTC. Encoded protein: CSVEGDRGGLNEQFF. This chain joins TRBV29-1 and TRBJ2-1; 11 nucleotides match TRBD1. In germline, CDR1 is SQVTM, CDR2 ANQGSEA. The CDR3 has 15 residues. Germline trimming cut 3 bases from V and 7 bases from J; bases unmatched to any gene: 8.